The 20 T cell receptor beta chains presented below share a single source sample, sequenced in a study of shared clonotypes between healthy human individuals. Measured with immunoSEQ multiplex PCR; TCRdb has only the in-frame clones, and not every one. In the table there are more than 1.2 million clones, 98% to 99% of which are singletons. Sequenced sample: naive CD4+ T cells sorted from blood. Subset specified: CD45RA+ positively selected. The receptors here all came from a man younger than 40 in good health.

The chain has TRBV14 and TRBJ2-3; 11 bases are shared with TRBD2. There are 15 residues in the CDR3. CDR1 is SGHDN and CDR2 is FVKESK in the germline V gene. V lost 3 bases and J lost 3; bases outside the gene matches: 2. The CDR3 DNA is TGTGCCAGCAGCCACCGGACTAGCGGGACAGATACGCAGTATTTT. This translates into CASSHRTSGTDTQYF.

Only one count was recorded for this clone. This CDR3 is CASSPLRASDQPQHF. In DNA, the CDR3 is TGTGCCAGTAGTCCGCTGAGGGCCTCAGATCAGCCCCAGCATTTT. The chain has TRBV19 and TRBJ1-5; D call uncertain. The CDR3 totals 15 residues. Trimming took off 5 bases at V and 5 bases at J, with 16 bases between the two ends. Germline V lookup: CDR1 LNHDA, CDR2 SQIVND (reference sequence).

The chain employs TRBV25-1 and TRBJ2-2; D possibly corresponds to TRBD2 (6 bases). Trimming stripped 5 bases from V and 4 bases from J, with 17 bases between. The germline V gene encodes CDR1 MGHDK and CDR2 SYGVNS. This CDR3 contains 16 residues. The CDR3 is CASSSPGRRSTGELFF. CDR3 nucleotide sequence: TGTGCCAGCAGTTCCCCCGGGAGAAGGAGCACCGGGGAGCTGTTTTTT.

In its sample, this clone was seen once. The same CDR3 can be traced to other DNA sequences in this sample. V is TRBV6-5 and J is TRBJ2-3; D call uncertain. The V and J ends lost 2 bases and 0 bases respectively, with 6 bases between them. CDR1 and CDR2 (germline): MNHEY, SVGAGI. The CDR3 has 14 residues. The CDR3 protein is CASSYTGSTDTQYF. The DNA for the CDR3 is TGTGCCAGCAGTTACACGGGTAGCACAGATACGCAGTATTTT.

The gene calls are TRBV7-2 and TRBJ2-5; 13 bases align to TRBD2. This CDR3 has 19 amino acids. Looked up from germline, CDR1 is SGHTA and CDR2 is FQGNSA. V gave up 6 bases and J gave up 0 bases; unmatched junction bases: 13. In DNA form, the CDR3 reads TGTGCCAGCAGAAAGTCCGGGACTAGCGGGACAGAGTACCAAGAGACCCAGTACTTC. It is translated as CASRKSGTSGTEYQETQYF.

This rearrangement joins TRBV11-3 to TRBJ2-3; D unclear. Trimming cost V 3 bases and J 1 base, with 11 bases left between them. This CDR3 spans 15 amino acids. The germline CDR1 and CDR2 sequences are SGHNT and YENEEA. CDR3 bases: TGTGCCAGCAGCTTGGACCACCAGCGCACAGATACGCAGTATTTT. Residues: CASSLDHQRTDTQYF.

V gene TRBV6-1 combines with J gene TRBJ2-2, with D possibly TRBD2 on 5 matching bases. Trimming took off 4 bases at V and 5 bases at J, with 11 bases between the two ends. This CDR3 region has 14 residues. Germline V gives CDR1 MNHNS, CDR2 SASEGT. The CDR3, as DNA: TGTGCCAGCAGTGTACTAGAAGATACCGGGGAGCTGTTTTTT. Its translation: CASSVLEDTGELFF.

The CDR3 DNA reads as TGTGCCAGCAGCCCTAGCGGGATTAGCTCCTACGAGCAGTACTTC. Its translation is CASSPSGISSYEQYF. The rearrangement links TRBV7-2 to TRBJ2-7, with 9 bases lining up with TRBD2. CDR3 length equals 15 residues. V gave up 5 bases and J gave up 0 bases; unmatched junction bases: 5. The germline V gene encodes CDR1 SGHTA and CDR2 FQGNSA.

The chain employs TRBV5-6 and TRBJ1-5, with D perhaps TRBD1 (5 bases). The CDR3 sequence is 16 residues long. Trimming pared 4 bases from V and 0 bases from J, leaving 14 bases between. Germline V CDR1 and CDR2: SGHDT, YYEEEE. CDR3: CASSGTPRDSNQPQHF. The CDR3, as DNA: TGTGCCAGCAGCGGAACCCCCAGGGATAGCAATCAGCCCCAGCATTTT.

This clone is a singleton in its sample. The rearrangement links TRBV5-4 to TRBJ2-5; 10 bases agree with TRBD1. V dropped 1 base and J dropped 4; count of bases not matched to a gene: 7. The CDR3 has 16 residues. Germline CDR1 SGHNT, CDR2 YYREEE (reference sequence). The DNA of the CDR3 is TGTGCCAGCAGCTTGCCCGGGACAGGGGTATCAGAGACCCAGTACTTC. Its protein product is CASSLPGTGVSETQYF.

V is TRBV19 and J is TRBJ2-2, with 7 bases identical to TRBD2. Germline CDR1 LNHDA, CDR2 SQIVND (reference sequence). J was trimmed by 5 bases and V by 10 bases; bases with no gene match: 16. The CDR3 extends over 16 amino acids. The CDR3 loop reads CAIRTLGEGRTGELFF. Here the CDR3 DNA reads TGTGCCATCCGAACTCTGGGGGAGGGCCGAACCGGGGAGCTGTTTTTT.

The chain uses TRBV5-1 and TRBJ2-5; maybe TRBD1 (6 bases). The CDR3 is 15 amino acids. Germline V gene lookup returns CDR1 SGHRS and CDR2 YFSETQ. Trimming took 3 bases from V and 2 from J, leaving 14 bases between them. CDR3: CASSSSRTEQETQYF. DNA for the CDR3: TGCGCCAGCAGCTCCTCTAGGACAGAGCAAGAGACCCAGTACTTC.

The chain carries TRBV7-2 and TRBJ2-5; D not resolved. Germline CDR1 is SGHTA and CDR2 is FQGNSA. This CDR3 is 12 amino acids long. The V and J ends lost 5 bases and 5 bases respectively, with 9 bases between them. The CDR3 DNA reads as TGTGCCAGCAGCCGAGCCCTTGAGACCCAGTACTTC. Amino acid sequence: CASSRALETQYF.

J is TRBJ2-3 and V is TRBV18, with D possibly TRBD2 on 6 matching bases. The germline V gene has CDR1 KGHSH and CDR2 LQKENI. Trimming left V 3 bases short and J 0 bases short, with 13 bases between. This CDR3 has 16 residues. CDR3 loop: CASSPSSGSSTDTQYF. The CDR3 DNA reads TGTGCCAGCTCACCGTCCAGCGGGTCTAGCACAGATACGCAGTATTTT.

The chain couples TRBV5-1 to TRBJ1-1, with 9 bases fitting TRBD1. The CDR3 loop spans 15 amino acids. Looked up from germline, CDR1 is SGHRS and CDR2 is YFSETQ. The trim removed 4 bases at V and 5 bases at J, leaving 9 bases unmatched. The CDR3, as DNA: TGCGCCAGCAGCATAGGACAGGGGCTTGGAACTGAAGCTTTCTTT. It translates to CASSIGQGLGTEAFF.

This chain connects TRBV9 to TRBJ2-5; 9 nucleotides agree with TRBD1. V dropped 6 bases and J dropped 5; count of bases not matched to a gene: 8. This CDR3 spans 14 amino acids. Per the germline V gene, CDR1 is SGDLS and CDR2 is YYNGEE. The CDR3 loop reads CASTSRDRAETQYF. CDR3 sequence (DNA): TGTGCCAGCACCAGCCGGGACAGGGCTGAGACCCAGTACTTC.

V and J are TRBV7-2 and TRBJ2-7; TRBD2 might be the D (6 bases). The CDR3 is made up of 16 amino acids. Per germline, CDR1 SGHTA and CDR2 FQGNSA. Trimming left V 1 base short and J 6 bases short, with 19 bases between. As DNA, the CDR3 is TGTGCCAGCAGCTTAGGTTTGTCTAGCGCCAGGCTCGAGCAGTACTTC. This translates into CASSLGLSSARLEQYF. Together with reference TRBV7-2 and TRBJ2-7, the CDR3 gives the full variable domain: GAGVSQSPSNKVTEKGKDVELRCDPISGHTALYWYRQSLGQGLEFLIYFQGNSAPDKSGLPSDRFSAERTGGSVSTLTIQRTQQEDSAVYLCASSLGLSSARLEQYFGPGTRLTVT.

The CDR3 here is CASSLWAGIYGYTF. CDR3 coding DNA: TGTGCCAGCAGTTTATGGGCGGGGATCTATGGCTACACCTTC. The gene calls are TRBV28 and TRBJ1-2; D gene uncertain. V was shortened by 0 bases and J by 4 bases, with 9 bases between the two germline ends. Germline assignment: CDR1 MDHEN and CDR2 SYDVKM. The CDR3 contains 14 residues.

The chain has TRBV29-1 and TRBJ1-1, with 8 bases fitting TRBD1. The CDR3 is 13 amino acids. Unmatched junction bases numbered 6, after V lost 8 bases and J lost 1 base. CDR1 and CDR2 from the germline V gene are SQVTM and ANQGSEA. The CDR3 DNA reads TGCAGCACCACAGGGGGTCCGAACACTGAAGCTTTCTTT. Its protein is CSTTGGPNTEAFF.

V is TRBV18 and J is TRBJ2-1; 11 bases fit TRBD2. The CDR3 runs to 18 residues. The V gene's germline CDR1 is KGHSH and CDR2 LQKENI. With V trimmed by 0 bases and J by 3 bases, 7 bases remained unmatched. In DNA form, the CDR3 reads TGTGCCAGCTCACCACCGCGGGGACTAGCGGAGGTCTACAATGAGCAGTTCTTC. It specifies CASSPPRGLAEVYNEQFF.